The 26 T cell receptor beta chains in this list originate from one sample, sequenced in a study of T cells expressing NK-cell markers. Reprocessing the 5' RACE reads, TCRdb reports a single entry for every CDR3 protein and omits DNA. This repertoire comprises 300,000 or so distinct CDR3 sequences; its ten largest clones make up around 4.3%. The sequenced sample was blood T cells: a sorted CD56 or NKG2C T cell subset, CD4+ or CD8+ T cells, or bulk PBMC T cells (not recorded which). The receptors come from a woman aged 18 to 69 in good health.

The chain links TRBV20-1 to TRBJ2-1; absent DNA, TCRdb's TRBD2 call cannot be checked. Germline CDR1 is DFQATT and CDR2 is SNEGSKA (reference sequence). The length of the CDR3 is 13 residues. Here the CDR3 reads CSASWGRYNEQFF.

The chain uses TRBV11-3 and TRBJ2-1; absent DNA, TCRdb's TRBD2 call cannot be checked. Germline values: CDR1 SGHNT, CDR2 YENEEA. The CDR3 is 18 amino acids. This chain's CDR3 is CASSLGVAGAMIYNEQFF.

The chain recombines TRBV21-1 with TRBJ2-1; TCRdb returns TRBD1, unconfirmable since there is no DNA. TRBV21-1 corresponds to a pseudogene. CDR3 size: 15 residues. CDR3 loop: CASREEDRGSHEQFF.

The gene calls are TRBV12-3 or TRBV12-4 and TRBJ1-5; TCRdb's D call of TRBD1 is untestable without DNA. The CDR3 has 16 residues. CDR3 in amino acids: CASSFGGTNSNQPQHF.

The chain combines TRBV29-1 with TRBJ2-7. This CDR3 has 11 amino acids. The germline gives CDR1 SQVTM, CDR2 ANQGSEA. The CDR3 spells CSVGENYEQYF.

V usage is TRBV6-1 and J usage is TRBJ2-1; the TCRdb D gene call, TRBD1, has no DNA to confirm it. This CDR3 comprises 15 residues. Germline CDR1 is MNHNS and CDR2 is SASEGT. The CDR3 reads CASTPVWGIYNEQFF.

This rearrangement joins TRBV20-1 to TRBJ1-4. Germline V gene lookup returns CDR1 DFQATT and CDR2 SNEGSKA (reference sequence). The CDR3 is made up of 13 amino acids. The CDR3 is CSSRAGNNEKLFF.

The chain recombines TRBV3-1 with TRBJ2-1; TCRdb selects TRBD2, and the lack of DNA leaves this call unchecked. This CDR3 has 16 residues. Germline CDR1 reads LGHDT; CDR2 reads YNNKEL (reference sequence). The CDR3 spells CASSPPGLAFLNEQFF.

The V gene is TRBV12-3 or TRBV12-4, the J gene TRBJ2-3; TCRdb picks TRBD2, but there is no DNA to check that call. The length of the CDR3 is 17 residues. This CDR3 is CASSLGWLAGVRDTQYF.

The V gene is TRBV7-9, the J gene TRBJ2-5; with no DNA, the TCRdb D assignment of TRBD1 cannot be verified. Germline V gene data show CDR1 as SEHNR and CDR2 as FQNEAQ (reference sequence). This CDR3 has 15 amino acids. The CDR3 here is CASGGTGKPKETQYF.

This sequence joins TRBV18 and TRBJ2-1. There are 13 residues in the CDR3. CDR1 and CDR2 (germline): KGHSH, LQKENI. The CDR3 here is CASSPRESNEQFF.

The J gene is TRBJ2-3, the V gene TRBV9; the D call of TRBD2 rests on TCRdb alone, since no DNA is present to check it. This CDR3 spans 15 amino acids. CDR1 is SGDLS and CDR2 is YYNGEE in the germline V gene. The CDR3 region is CASSVGAGGPDTQYF.

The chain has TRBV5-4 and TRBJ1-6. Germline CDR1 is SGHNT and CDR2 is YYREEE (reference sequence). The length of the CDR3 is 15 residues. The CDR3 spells CASSSVISADSPLHF. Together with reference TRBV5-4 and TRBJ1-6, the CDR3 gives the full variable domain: ETGVTQSPTHLIKTRGQQVTLRCSSQSGHNTVSWYQQALGQGPQFIFQYYREEENGRGNFPPRFSGLQFPNYSSELNVNALELDDSALYLCASSSVISADSPLHFGNGTRLTVT.

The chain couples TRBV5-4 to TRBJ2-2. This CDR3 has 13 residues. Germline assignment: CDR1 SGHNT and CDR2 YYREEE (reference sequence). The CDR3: CASSPDVPGELFF. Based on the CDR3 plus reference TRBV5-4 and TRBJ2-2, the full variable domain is ETGVTQSPTHLIKTRGQQVTLRCSSQSGHNTVSWYQQALGQGPQFIFQYYREEENGRGNFPPRFSGLQFPNYSSELNVNALELDDSALYLCASSPDVPGELFFGEGSRLTVL.

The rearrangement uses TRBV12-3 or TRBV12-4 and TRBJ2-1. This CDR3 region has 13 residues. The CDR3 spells CASSPDTLMEQFF.

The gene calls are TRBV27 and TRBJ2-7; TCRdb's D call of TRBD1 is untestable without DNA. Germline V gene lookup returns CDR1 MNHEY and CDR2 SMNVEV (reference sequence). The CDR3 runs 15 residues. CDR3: CASRSPGTGFREQYF.

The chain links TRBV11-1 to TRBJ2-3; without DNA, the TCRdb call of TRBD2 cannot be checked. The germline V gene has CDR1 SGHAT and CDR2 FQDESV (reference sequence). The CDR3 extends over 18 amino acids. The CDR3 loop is CASSLGNLAGGGADTQYF.

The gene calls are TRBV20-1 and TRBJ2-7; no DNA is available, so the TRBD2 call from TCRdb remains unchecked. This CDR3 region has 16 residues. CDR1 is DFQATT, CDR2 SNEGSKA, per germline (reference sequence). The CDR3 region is CSARLALLGFTYEQYF.

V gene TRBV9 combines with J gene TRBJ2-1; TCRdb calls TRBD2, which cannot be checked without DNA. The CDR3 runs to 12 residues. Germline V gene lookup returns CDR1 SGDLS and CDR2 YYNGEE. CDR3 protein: CASSAGGPEQFF.

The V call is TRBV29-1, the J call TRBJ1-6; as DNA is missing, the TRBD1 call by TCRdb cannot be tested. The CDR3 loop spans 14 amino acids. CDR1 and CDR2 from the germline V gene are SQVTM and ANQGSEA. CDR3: CSVKISGGNSPLHF.

The CDR3 here is CSASRGGSYNEQFF. The chain couples TRBV20-1 to TRBJ2-1; with no DNA, the TCRdb D assignment of TRBD1 cannot be verified. This CDR3 spans 14 amino acids. CDR1 and CDR2 (germline): DFQATT, SNEGSKA (reference sequence).

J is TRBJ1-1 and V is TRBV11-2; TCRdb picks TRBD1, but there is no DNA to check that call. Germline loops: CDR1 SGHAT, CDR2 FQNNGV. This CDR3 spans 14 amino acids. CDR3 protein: CASSLGRENTEAFF.

CDR3 region: CASSHSPRTYTDTQYF. The chain carries TRBV3-1 and TRBJ2-3; TCRdb selects TRBD1, and the lack of DNA leaves this call unchecked. Germline V gene lookup returns CDR1 LGHDT and CDR2 YNNKEL (reference sequence). The CDR3 loop spans 16 amino acids.

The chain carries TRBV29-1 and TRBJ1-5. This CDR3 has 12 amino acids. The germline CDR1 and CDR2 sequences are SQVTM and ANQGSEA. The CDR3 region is CSVGDSNQPQHF.

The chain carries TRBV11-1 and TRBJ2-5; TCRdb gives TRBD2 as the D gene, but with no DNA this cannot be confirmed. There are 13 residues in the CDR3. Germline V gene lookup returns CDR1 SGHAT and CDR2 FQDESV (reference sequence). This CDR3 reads CASSLSGGKLQYF.

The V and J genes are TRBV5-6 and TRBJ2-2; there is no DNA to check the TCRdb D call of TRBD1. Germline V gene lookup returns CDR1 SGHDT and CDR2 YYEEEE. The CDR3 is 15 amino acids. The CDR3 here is CASSLTGGHTGELFF.